The 16 T cell receptor beta chains given below trace back to one sample, sequenced in a study of shared clonotypes between healthy human individuals. TCRdb's copy holds only in-frame clones and misses some; the assay was immunoSEQ multiplex PCR. The sample includes approximately 640,000 clones, 72% of them seen just once. Sequenced material: memory CD4+ T cells sorted from blood. Sample subset: CD45RA-negative fraction. Receptors were obtained from a woman aged 30 to 39 in good health.

This clone was counted only a few times. The chain joins TRBV7-9 to TRBJ2-7; the match to TRBD1 covers 9 bases. The CDR3 consists of 14 residues. J gave up 3 bases and V 5 bases, and 5 bases lay outside the gene matches. Germline values: CDR1 SEHNR, CDR2 FQNEAQ (reference sequence). CDR3 sequence: CASSPPGQGYEQYF. The CDR3 DNA reads TGTGCCAGCAGCCCTCCGGGACAGGGCTACGAGCAGTACTTC.

This sequence joins TRBV7-9 and TRBJ2-5; 8 positions match TRBD2. The V gene end was trimmed by 3 bases and the J gene end by 7 bases; junction bases not matched to a gene: 13. The CDR3 runs 16 residues. Germline lookup yields CDR1 SEHNR and CDR2 FQNEAQ (reference sequence). As DNA, the CDR3 is TGTGCCAGCAGCTTCTCTAGCGGGTCCTCGGTGCGGACCCAGTACTTC. This encodes CASSFSSGSSVRTQYF.

The chain combines TRBV6-5 with TRBJ1-4; tentative D call: TRBD1 (5 bases). Germline CDR1 is MNHEY and CDR2 is SVGAGI. Trimming stripped 0 bases from V and 3 bases from J, with 8 bases between. The CDR3 is 15 residues long. The CDR3 bases are TGTGCCAGCAGTTACTCTCAGGGACCTAATGAAAAACTGTTTTTT. Residues: CASSYSQGPNEKLFF.

The rearrangement uses TRBV5-6 and TRBJ1-4; 10 bases align to TRBD1. The CDR3 covers 16 residues. Losses at the gene ends were 3 bases for V and 7 bases for J; bases not matched to a gene: 9. Germline CDR1 SGHDT, CDR2 YYEEEE. Here the CDR3 DNA reads TGTGCCAGCAGCTCCTATCGGACAGGGGGATTTGAAAAACTGTTTTTT. Translated, it gives CASSSYRTGGFEKLFF.

The chain uses TRBV28 and TRBJ2-7; 9 nucleotides line up with TRBD2. This CDR3 has 16 residues. Germline V gives CDR1 MDHEN, CDR2 SYDVKM. V lost 5 bases to trimming and J lost 5 bases; unmatched junction nucleotides: 13. CDR3 sequence (DNA): TGTGCCAGCAGTCTTTGGGCCGGGACTAGCCTCAACGAGCAGTACTTC. Translation gives CASSLWAGTSLNEQYF.

CDR3 DNA: TGTGCCAGCAGTGAAGGAACAGGGGGTGAGCAGTTCTTC. It codes for CASSEGTGGEQFF. The V and J genes are TRBV2 and TRBJ2-1; 8 positions match TRBD1. Germline values: CDR1 SNHLY, CDR2 FYNNEI. CDR3 length: 13 residues. Trimming cost V 1 base and J 9 bases; bases outside gene matches: 2.

The chain is built from TRBV5-6 and TRBJ1-4; 7 bases line up with TRBD1. The CDR3 has 18 amino acids. The V gene's germline CDR1 is SGHDT and CDR2 YYEEEE. The V segment lost 1 base and the J segment 7 bases; nucleotides outside the gene matches: 16. In DNA, the CDR3 is TGTGCCAGCAGCTTGAAGACAGGGTCTTTTAGTGTGGCTGAAAAACTGTTTTTT. This encodes CASSLKTGSFSVAEKLFF.

The chain links TRBV5-1 to TRBJ2-3; either TRBD1 or TRBD2 may supply D (5 bases each). Germline V gene data show CDR1 as SGHRS and CDR2 as YFSETQ. The CDR3 has 16 residues. The V end was cut by 0 bases, the J end by 0 bases, with 11 bases between. For the CDR3, the DNA is TGCGCCAGCAGCTTGGCCCGGGACCTTAGCACAGATACGCAGTATTTT. Its protein is CASSLARDLSTDTQYF.

In this sample, this clone turned up many times. The rearrangement links TRBV11-3 to TRBJ2-7, with D possibly TRBD2 on 6 matching bases. The CDR3 length is 13 residues. V was clipped by 3 bases and J by 7 bases, with 13 bases between them. From germline, CDR1 is SGHNT and CDR2 YENEEA. CDR3 bases: TGTGCCAGCAGCTTTTCTCCGGAGGGGGAGCAGTACTTC. Its protein product is CASSFSPEGEQYF.

DNA for the CDR3: TGTGCCAGCACCTTGAATACTGGTTACGAGCAGTACTTC. This translates into CASTLNTGYEQYF. V gene TRBV2 combines with J gene TRBJ2-7; unclear D gene. The CDR3 runs 13 residues. Germline V gene data show CDR1 as SNHLY and CDR2 as FYNNEI. Trimming took 7 bases from V and 4 from J, leaving 14 bases between them. The entire variable domain, with the rest obtained from reference TRBV2 and TRBJ2-7, is as follows: EPEVTQTPSHQVTQMGQEVILRCVPISNHLYFYWYRQILGQKVEFLVSFYNNEISEKSEIFDDQFSVERPDGSNFTLKIRSTKLEDSAMYFCASTLNTGYEQYFGPGTRLTVT.

The chain recombines TRBV28 with TRBJ2-7; D possibly corresponds to TRBD2 (6 bases). Trimming removed 1 base from V and 6 bases from J, with 13 bases in between. Germline loops: CDR1 MDHEN, CDR2 SYDVKM. The CDR3 sequence is 14 residues long. The CDR3 nucleotides are TGTGCCAGCAGTTTATTTACAGGAGCGGGCGAGCAGTACTTC. Protein product: CASSLFTGAGEQYF. The variable domain in full, completed from reference TRBV28 and TRBJ2-7, reads DVKVTQSSRYLVKRTGEKVFLECVQDMDHENMFWYRQDPGLGLRLIYFSYDVKMKEKGDIPEGYSVSREKKERFSLILESASTNQTSMYLCASSLFTGAGEQYFGPGTRLTVT.

This clone has just a few counts. The rearrangement joins TRBV28 to TRBJ2-7; unclear D gene. The CDR3 is made up of 11 amino acids. The germline gives CDR1 MDHEN, CDR2 SYDVKM. V was cut by 8 bases and J by 4 bases, with 9 bases left in between. The DNA of the CDR3 is TGTGCCAGCCAGACCGTTTACGAGCAGTACTTC. This encodes CASQTVYEQYF.

This clone was counted ten times or more. The V and J genes are TRBV4-2 and TRBJ1-1; TRBD1 matches at 7 bases. The germline V gene has CDR1 LGHNA and CDR2 YNFKEQ. The CDR3 sequence is 15 residues long. V was pared by 4 bases and J by 1 base, with 6 bases of the junction left unmatched. The CDR3 DNA reads TGTGCCAGCAGCCCAAAGAACAGGGGGAACACTGAAGCTTTCTTT. Its translation is CASSPKNRGNTEAFF.

The rearrangement uses TRBV29-1 and TRBJ1-1; TRBD1 matches at 8 bases. There are 13 residues in the CDR3. Unmatched junction bases numbered 4, after V lost 6 bases and J lost 1 base. CDR1 is SQVTM and CDR2 is ANQGSEA in the germline V gene. The CDR3 sequence: CSVQGQENTEAFF. The CDR3 DNA reads TGCAGCGTCCAGGGACAGGAGAACACTGAAGCTTTCTTT.

V usage is TRBV7-8 and J usage is TRBJ2-3; D is unclear. Germline V gene lookup returns CDR1 SGHVS and CDR2 FQNEAQ. Trimming took 1 base from V and 5 from J, leaving 13 bases between them. CDR3 length: 15 amino acids. The CDR3: CASSLGVAFGDTQYF. CDR3 DNA: TGTGCCAGCAGCTTAGGGGTCGCGTTTGGAGATACGCAGTATTTT. Supplemented by reference TRBV7-8 and TRBJ2-3, the full variable domain reads GAGVSQSPRYKVAKRGQDVALRCDPISGHVSLFWYQQALGQGPEFLTYFQNEAQLDKSGLPSDRFFAERPEGSVSTLKIQRTQQEDSAVYLCASSLGVAFGDTQYFGPGTRLTVL.

This clone was seen more than once but under ten times. The V call is TRBV7-2, the J call TRBJ1-5; no definite D call. Deletions cut 4 bases from V and 5 bases from J, with 6 bases between. The CDR3 sequence is 12 residues long. The germline V gene has CDR1 SGHTA and CDR2 FQGNSA. The DNA of the CDR3 is TGTGCCAGCAGCTCTAACGATCAGCCCCAGCATTTT. Amino acid sequence: CASSSNDQPQHF.